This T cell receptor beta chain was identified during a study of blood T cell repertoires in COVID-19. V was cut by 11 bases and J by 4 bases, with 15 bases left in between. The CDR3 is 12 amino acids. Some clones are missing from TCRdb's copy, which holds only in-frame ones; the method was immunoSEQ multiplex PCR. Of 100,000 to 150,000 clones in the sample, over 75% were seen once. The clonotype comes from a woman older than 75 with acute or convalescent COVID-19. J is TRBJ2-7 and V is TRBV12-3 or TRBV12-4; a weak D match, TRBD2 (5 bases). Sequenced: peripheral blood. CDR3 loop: CASRAVQYEQYF. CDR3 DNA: TGTGCCTCCAGAGCGGTTCAATACGAGCAGTACTTC.